This T cell receptor beta chain comes out of a study of T cells after yellow fever vaccination. Overall study: Any fraction with a low cell number was prepared using SMART-Seq v4 Ultra Low Input.

A single record per CDR3 protein comes from TCRdb applying MiXCR to the 5' RACE reads. This table holds about 320,000 distinct CDR3 sequences, around 7.3% found once. Regarding this clonotype: The antigen is undetermined.

Germline V CDR1 and CDR2: DFQATT, SNEGSKA (reference sequence). Trimming shortened V by 6 bases and J by 5 bases, and 14 bases separated the two germline ends. The CDR3 consists of 12 residues. Whole-study findings and limits: Reappearance after the booster was seen for most primary-vaccination clones, at 95% to 97% CD4 and 85% to 90% CD8. Clonotypes found in both CD4 and CD8 compartments made up a small share.

The TCR sequence derives from a man aged 18 to 35 who received the YFV17D yellow fever vaccine. This chain connects TRBV20-1 to TRBJ2-7; D may be TRBD2 (6 bases). The sequences come from PBMCs, collected around 45 days after the first yellow fever vaccination. CDR3 sequence reads: CSATASGDEQYF. CDR3 nucleotide sequence: TGCAGTGCGACGGCCTCGGGGGACGAGCAGTACTTC.